In this sample, the clone carrying this TCR beta chain turned up once. This sample stems from a study of human thymus T cells. Resections that were taken during corrective heart surgery supplied the thymus tissue. Immunologically healthy infants in Finland undergoing congenital heart defect surgery were the donors. The J segment lost 5 bases and the V segment lost 4 bases, leaving 9 bases of the junction unmatched. This CDR3 has 15 amino acids. The germline V gene has CDR1 SGHTA and CDR2 FQGNSA. Assay used: immunoSEQ multiplex PCR; TCRdb lists only in-frame clones, some missing. The data show roughly 120,000 clones, with around 94% seen just once and 0.02% to 0.03% held by the top ten.

The chain couples TRBV7-2 to TRBJ2-5; TRBD2 agrees at 8 bases. The source of this sequence is a boy younger than two with a congenital heart defect but otherwise immunologically healthy. The specimen sequenced was thymus tissue. The CDR3 loop reads CASSWAPGGEETQYF. CDR3 nucleotide sequence: TGTGCCAGCAGCTGGGCCCCGGGGGGGGAGGAGACCCAGTACTTC.